This T cell receptor beta chain is drawn from a study of technical replicates of blood from a handful of donors. This table comes from immunoSEQ multiplex PCR, and its TCRdb copy is limited to in-frame clones, with some not included. The data show over 75,000 clones, about 94% seen once. CDR1 and CDR2 (germline): MDHEN, SYDVKM. This CDR3 is 15 amino acids long. Trimming took 6 bases from V and 1 from J; bases not matched to a gene: 6. Sequencing input: T cells isolated from PBMCs. This receptor was obtained from a human donor in good health. V usage is TRBV28 and J usage is TRBJ2-7; TRBD1 agrees at 10 bases. The CDR3 bases are TGTGCCAGCAGGTCCGGGACAGGGGATTCCTACGAGCAGTACTTC. It yields the protein CASRSGTGDSYEQYF. Using reference TRBV28 and TRBJ2-7 for the parts outside the CDR3, the full variable domain is DVKVTQSSRYLVKRTGEKVFLECVQDMDHENMFWYRQDPGLGLRLIYFSYDVKMKEKGDIPEGYSVSREKKERFSLILESASTNQTSMYLCASRSGTGDSYEQYFGPGTRLTVT.